The rows below give T cell receptor beta chains drawn from one sample of a study of shared clonotypes between healthy human individuals. Sequenced by immunoSEQ multiplex PCR; TCRdb stores in-frame clones only, minus some. The sample has around 750,000 clones, roughly 70% seen once; the top ten hold 1.7%. Specimen: memory CD4+ T cells sorted from blood. These receptors originate from a woman in her 30s in good health. Both conserved end residues are part of each CDR3. D genes are given only for firm matches. A row's size may be missing; if present it is once, few, many or a size class.

j_gene	abundance	len	v_gene	d_gene	CDR3aa	CDR3nt
TRBJ2-1	-	17	TRBV25-1	TRBD2	CASSDTPGAGGPNEQFF	TGTGCCAGCAGTGACACCCCGGGGGCGGGAGGGCCGAATGAGCAGTTCTTC
TRBJ2-5	-	14	TRBV5-1	-	CASRITGIQETQYF	TGCGCCAGCAGGATAACAGGAATCCAAGAGACCCAGTACTTC
TRBJ2-3	few	13	TRBV7-9	-	CASSFASTDTQYF	TGTGCCAGCAGCTTCGCTAGCACAGATACGCAGTATTTT
TRBJ2-2	-	16	TRBV5-1	TRBD2	CASSRIGGRGTGELFF	TGCGCCAGCAGCAGAATCGGCGGGAGGGGTACCGGGGAGCTGTTTTTT
TRBJ2-7	-	15	TRBV5-8	-	CASSSPPGLTYEQYF	TGTGCCAGCAGCTCACCCCCGGGTCTTACCTACGAGCAGTACTTC
TRBJ2-1	-	16	TRBV4-2	TRBD1	CASSQPGQGGDNEQFF	TGTGCCAGCAGCCAACCAGGACAGGGGGGAGACAATGAGCAGTTCTTC
TRBJ1-2	-	15	TRBV28	-	CASSPVSRIRYGYTF	TGTGCCAGCAGTCCCGTATCGAGGATACGCTATGGCTACACCTTC
TRBJ2-3	-	16	TRBV5-1	-	CASSLAGSGSTDTQYF	TGCGCCAGCAGCTTGGCTGGTAGCGGAAGCACAGATACGCAGTATTTT
TRBJ2-3	-	17	TRBV7-2	TRBD2	CASSNGFSGVSTDTQYF	TGTGCCAGCAGCAACGGGTTTAGCGGGGTCAGCACAGATACGCAGTATTTT
TRBJ2-1	-	13	TRBV12-5	-	CASGSRFYNEQFF	TGTGCTAGTGGTTCACGCTTCTACAATGAGCAGTTCTTC
TRBJ2-1	-	17	TRBV25-1	TRBD2	CASSELGLAGAEDEQFF	TGTGCCAGCAGTGAACTGGGACTAGCGGGAGCGGAGGATGAGCAGTTCTTC
TRBJ2-2	-	15	TRBV7-9	TRBD1	CASSKQGSYTGELFF	TGTGCCAGCAGTAAACAGGGGTCGTACACCGGGGAGCTGTTTTTT
TRBJ2-1	-	13	TRBV5-5	TRBD1	CASSLMTGGEQFF	TGTGCCAGCAGCTTGATGACAGGGGGTGAGCAGTTCTTC
TRBJ2-3	-	12	TRBV5-1	-	CASKIGADTQYF	TGCGCCAGCAAGATCGGGGCAGATACGCAGTATTTT
TRBJ2-3	-	16	TRBV5-1	TRBD2	CASSPLAGVGTDTQYF	TGCGCCAGCAGCCCTCTAGCGGGAGTGGGGACAGATACGCAGTATTTT
TRBJ1-1	-	14	TRBV7-9	TRBD1	CASSFTSQGAVAFF	TGTGCCAGCAGCTTCACTTCCCAGGGGGCCGTGGCTTTCTTT
TRBJ2-1	-	15	TRBV9	-	CASRHDGSSYNEQFF	TGTGCCAGCAGACACGACGGGAGCTCCTACAATGAGCAGTTCTTC
TRBJ1-2	many	14	TRBV5-1	TRBD1	CASSWGTQGDGYTF	TGCGCCAGCAGCTGGGGGACCCAGGGGGATGGCTACACCTTC
TRBJ1-2	-	14	TRBV27	-	CASSLYPQNYGYTF	TGTGCCAGCAGTTTATATCCGCAGAACTATGGCTACACCTTC
TRBJ2-3	-	16	TRBV10-3	TRBD2	CAITPGLAGVGDTQYF	TGTGCCATCACCCCTGGACTAGCGGGAGTGGGAGATACGCAGTATTTT
TRBJ2-2	-	15	TRBV19	-	CASSMSLANSGELFF	TGTGCCAGTAGTATGTCCCTAGCGAACTCCGGGGAGCTGTTTTTT
TRBJ2-5	-	12	TRBV29-1	-	CSVAGQQETQYF	TGCAGCGTCGCAGGACAGCAAGAGACCCAGTACTTC
TRBJ1-4	few	14	TRBV7-8	TRBD1	CASSLETGDEKLFF	TGTGCCAGCAGCTTAGAGACAGGGGATGAAAAACTGTTTTTT
TRBJ1-4	-	15	TRBV9	-	CASSVVSGSGEKLFF	TGTGCCAGCAGCGTAGTGTCAGGATCGGGTGAAAAACTGTTTTTT
TRBJ1-2	-	11	TRBV20-1	-	CSAPLSLGYTF	TGCAGTGCTCCCCTGAGTTTGGGCTACACCTTC
TRBJ2-3	-	14	TRBV27	-	CASTRQGWTDTQYF	TGTGCCAGCACCCGTCAGGGGTGGACAGATACGCAGTATTTT
TRBJ2-2	-	13	TRBV6-1	TRBD1	CAGRDRNTGELFF	TGTGCCGGCCGGGACAGAAACACCGGGGAGCTGTTTTTT
TRBJ1-6	few	15	TRBV28	TRBD1	CASSPWDRDHSPLHF	TGTGCCAGCAGTCCCTGGGACAGGGACCATTCACCCCTCCACTTT
TRBJ2-1	few	16	TRBV7-3	-	CASSLTPGTAGNEQFF	TGTGCCAGCAGCTTAACTCCCGGGACAGCGGGTAATGAGCAGTTCTTC
TRBJ2-1	-	14	TRBV29-1	-	CSVGQRGTYNEQFF	TGCAGCGTTGGCCAGAGGGGCACCTACAATGAGCAGTTCTTC
TRBJ2-2	-	15	TRBV5-1	TRBD1	CASSLGTGGTGELFF	TGCGCCAGCAGCCTAGGGACAGGGGGCACCGGGGAGCTGTTTTTT
TRBJ2-7	few	15	TRBV7-9	-	CASSLAPGSHYEQYF	TGTGCCAGCAGCTTAGCGCCCGGGAGCCACTACGAGCAGTACTTC
TRBJ2-1	-	15	TRBV11-3	TRBD2	CASSPGTSGVNEQFF	TGTGCCAGCAGCCCCGGGACTAGCGGGGTCAATGAGCAGTTCTTC
TRBJ1-5	-	14	TRBV27	-	CASSLGPGGQPQHF	TGTGCCAGCAGTTTAGGGCCCGGAGGACAGCCCCAGCATTTT
TRBJ2-2	-	15	TRBV19	TRBD1	CASTDRGRYTGELFF	TGTGCCAGTACTGACAGGGGGCGGTACACCGGGGAGCTGTTTTTT
TRBJ2-2	-	15	TRBV2	-	CASKESLVNTGELFF	TGTGCCAGCAAGGAAAGTCTAGTGAACACCGGGGAGCTGTTTTTT
TRBJ2-3	-	15	TRBV15	-	CATSSWGETGDGQYF	TGTGCCACCAGCAGCTGGGGGGAGACAGGAGACGGGCAGTATTTT
TRBJ1-5	-	18	TRBV7-7	-	CASSLGTAAGRGYQPQHF	TGTGCCAGCAGCTTAGGGACGGCCGCAGGGCGCGGTTATCAGCCCCAGCATTTT
TRBJ2-3	-	13	TRBV5-1	-	CASSLESGDTQYF	TGCGCCAGCAGCTTGGAGAGCGGAGATACGCAGTATTTT
TRBJ2-5	-	16	TRBV5-1	-	CASSPSGHKNKETQYF	TGCGCCAGCAGCCCCTCGGGACACAAGAACAAAGAGACCCAGTACTTC
TRBJ2-7	-	13	TRBV10-3	-	CAISIGGKGEQYF	TGTGCCATCAGTATTGGGGGCAAGGGCGAGCAGTACTTC
TRBJ2-3	-	15	TRBV7-3	-	CASSPHHGSADTQYF	TGTGCCAGCAGCCCACATCACGGGAGCGCAGATACGCAGTATTTT
TRBJ2-3	-	15	TRBV28	TRBD2	CASISGGSTPDTQYF	TGTGCCAGCATATCCGGCGGGAGTACCCCAGATACGCAGTATTTT
TRBJ2-5	-	14	TRBV13	-	CASSSQTGSETQYF	TGTGCCAGCAGCTCACAAACAGGGTCAGAGACCCAGTACTTC
TRBJ2-7	-	14	TRBV5-1	-	CASRDTVTGTLQYF	TGCGCCAGCAGAGATACTGTGACAGGCACCCTGCAGTACTTC
TRBJ2-5	-	13	TRBV30	-	CAWRSGPQETQYF	TGTGCCTGGAGGAGCGGGCCCCAAGAGACCCAGTACTTC
TRBJ1-4	-	15	TRBV7-2	TRBD1	CASSWTGQGSEKLFF	TGTGCCAGCAGCTGGACGGGACAGGGGAGTGAAAAACTGTTTTTT
TRBJ2-7	few	15	TRBV5-1	-	CASSLANRGSYEQYF	TGCGCCAGCAGCTTGGCTAACAGAGGCTCCTACGAGCAGTACTTC
TRBJ1-1	few	14	TRBV5-5	-	CASSDSTMNTEAFF	TGTGCCAGCAGCGACAGTACTATGAACACTGAAGCTTTCTTT
TRBJ2-2	-	14	TRBV27	-	CASSLSRGTGELFF	TGTGCCAGCAGTTTATCTAGAGGGACCGGGGAGCTGTTTTTT
TRBJ2-2	few	15	TRBV5-1	TRBD1	CASSAGTEGPGELFF	TGCGCCAGCAGCGCCGGGACAGAGGGACCCGGGGAGCTGTTTTTT
TRBJ1-3	-	16	TRBV28	TRBD1	CASSPSDRGGGNTIYF	TGTGCCAGCAGTCCTTCGGACAGGGGGGGTGGAAACACCATATATTTT
TRBJ2-7	few	15	TRBV4-1	TRBD2	CASSIGLAGWNEQYF	TGCGCCAGCAGCATAGGGCTAGCGGGATGGAACGAGCAGTACTTC
TRBJ2-2	-	16	TRBV9	-	CASSEALAAIPGELFF	TGTGCCAGCAGCGAAGCACTAGCTGCCATACCCGGGGAGCTGTTTTTT
TRBJ2-7	-	16	TRBV6-1	TRBD1	CASSEAGTGNYYEQYF	TGTGCCAGCAGTGAAGCCGGGACAGGGAACTACTACGAGCAGTACTTC